The clone carrying this T cell receptor beta chain was recorded many times. Its target is unknown. The data stem from a study of spatial heterogeneity in lung cancer. In the study overall: TCR and UMI combinations that were unique each appeared, on average, more than ten times in raw reads.

A single record per CDR3 protein comes from TCRdb applying MiXCR to the 5' RACE reads. The repertoire holds around 20,000 distinct CDR3 sequences, with 15% to 20% as singletons. The sample's time point: sample taken at primary tumor resection. The sequenced material consisted of unsorted whole RNA from tumor, nontumor lung or frozen PBMC. Findings and limits, study-wide: Ubiquitous expanded tumor TCRs showed up in blood more at resection than follow-up.

In germline, CDR1 is DFQATT, CDR2 SNEGSKA (reference sequence). Trimming took 3 bases from V and 0 from J, leaving 12 bases between them. The CDR3 is made up of 14 amino acids. Sequencing used PBMCs, obtained at surgery. The chain has TRBV20-1 and TRBJ2-7, with D perhaps TRBD1 (5 bases). The TCR was taken from a male donor with early-stage non-small cell lung cancer. This CDR3 is CSASLGADSYEQYF. The CDR3 nucleotides read TGCAGTGCTAGTCTAGGGGCTGACTCCTACGAGCAGTACTTC.